Below are 7 T cell receptor beta chains sequenced from a single sample in a study of neurological immune-mediated disorders. TCRdb reanalysed the 5' RACE reads using MiXCR and keeps one entry per CDR3 protein. The sample yields around 17,000 distinct CDR3 sequences, approximately 21% seen once. Sample: PBMCs. These receptors were taken from a man in his fifties in good health.

This clonotype was picked up many times. V is TRBV5-1 and J is TRBJ2-3, with 10 bases fitting TRBD2. The CDR3 consists of 16 residues. The germline CDR1 and CDR2 sequences are SGHRS and YFSETQ. V lost 7 bases and J lost 4; bases outside the gene matches: 12. The CDR3 bases are TGCGCCAGCCGCCCACTTGCTAGCGGGAGCCCAGATACGCAGTATTTT. It codes for CASRPLASGSPDTQYF. The complete variable domain, with remaining parts taken from reference TRBV5-1 and TRBJ2-3, reads KAGVTQTPRYLIKTRGQQVTLSCSPISGHRSVSWYQQTPGQGLQFLFEYFSETQRNKGNFPGRFSGRQFSNSRSEMNVSTLELGDSALYLCASRPLASGSPDTQYFGPGTRLTVL.

This clonotype was detected ten times or more. The chain carries TRBV11-1 and TRBJ2-7, with D unresolved. The CDR3 runs 15 residues. Germline lookup yields CDR1 SGHAT and CDR2 FQDESV (reference sequence). V dropped 2 bases and J dropped 1 base, with 12 bases sitting between them. As DNA, the CDR3 is TGTGCCAGCAGCTTAATCGGCACATATTCCTACGAGCAGTACTTC. Amino acid sequence: CASSLIGTYSYEQYF.

The chain combines TRBV5-1 with TRBJ2-6, with D perhaps matching TRBD1 (6 bases). This CDR3 region has 17 residues. Trimming left V 0 bases short and J 1 base short, with 11 bases between. Germline V gene lookup returns CDR1 SGHRS and CDR2 YFSETQ. This chain's CDR3 is CASSLDATGSGANVLTF. The CDR3 nucleotides read TGCGCCAGCAGCTTGGACGCCACAGGGTCTGGGGCCAACGTCCTGACTTTC.

The V gene is TRBV5-6, the J gene TRBJ2-7, with 7 bases fitting TRBD2. Germline V CDR1 and CDR2: SGHDT, YYEEEE. V trimming: 1 base; J trimming: 5 bases; junction bases outside the gene matches: 9. CDR3 length equals 15 residues. The CDR3 here is CASSLLWEGRDEQYF. In DNA form, the CDR3 reads TGTGCCAGCAGCTTGCTATGGGAGGGCCGGGACGAGCAGTACTTC.

This clonotype was observed many times. This sequence joins TRBV20-1 and TRBJ1-6; 7 positions agree with TRBD1. The CDR3 spans 17 residues. Looked up from germline, CDR1 is DFQATT and CDR2 is SNEGSKA (reference sequence). With 0 bases clipped from V and 0 bases from J, the junction kept 5 bases outside the gene matches. The CDR3 DNA reads TGCAGTGCTAGAGAGATGGACAGGAGCTCCTATAATTCACCCCTCCACTTT. Its translation: CSAREMDRSSYNSPLHF.

This clonotype was found many times. The rearrangement uses TRBV20-1 and TRBJ2-6, with D perhaps TRBD2 (7 bases). V was trimmed by 0 bases and J by 4 bases, leaving 13 bases between them. Germline values: CDR1 DFQATT, CDR2 SNEGSKA (reference sequence). The CDR3 sequence is 16 residues long. Here the CDR3 DNA reads TGCAGTGCTAGAGAGGGGGGGGCGCCCGGGGCCAACGTCCTGACTTTC. Amino acid sequence: CSAREGGAPGANVLTF.

This clonotype ranks as medium-sized. The rearrangement links TRBV20-1 to TRBJ2-7, with 8 positions matching TRBD2. This CDR3 has 15 residues. V lost 0 bases, J lost 5 bases, and 9 bases stayed unmatched. Germline V lookup: CDR1 DFQATT, CDR2 SNEGSKA (reference sequence). The CDR3 bases are TGCAGTGCTAGAGATCCCGCGGGAGGTAGAAACGAGCAGTACTTC. This translates into CSARDPAGGRNEQYF.